This T cell receptor beta chain was recorded in a study of T cells in Graves' hyperthyroidism and ophthalmopathy. Study-wide background: Peripheral blood specimens were obtained at initial diagnosis, prior to any treatment. Study-wide findings and caveats: Among thyroid clonotypes expanded above 0.001, most also appeared in blood. A model built on 13 V-J features separated ophthalmopathy from stable hyperthyroidism.

The germline V and J ends were trimmed by 3 bases and 1 base, with 9 bases remaining between them. Germline V gives CDR1 SNHLY, CDR2 FYNNEI. The CDR3 contains 14 residues. This clonotype appeared a few times. The antigen is unknown. Subjects with ophthalmopathy showed a Clinical Activity Score no lower than 3, a NOSPECS grade no lower than 4, and a duration shorter than 3 months. RNA transcripts served as the template for amplifying TCR beta CDR3 regions. Primed by the HTBI set, a first-round RT-PCR was run on the TCR CDR3. TCRdb re-derived calls from the multiplex PCR reads in MiXCR, one entry per CDR3 protein. The sample holds 300,000 to 500,000 distinct CDR3 sequences, around 15% seen once.

This rearrangement joins TRBV2 to TRBJ2-5; the D is unclear. The material sequenced was blood. The source of this sequence is a man aged 50 or older with Graves' ophthalmopathy. The CDR3 sequence is CASSDSPIQETQYF. The DNA of the CDR3 is TGTGCCAGCAGTGACAGTCCCATCCAAGAGACCCAGTACTTC.